The 20 T cell receptor beta chains in this list originate from one sample, sequenced in a study of shared clonotypes between healthy human individuals. Clones were sequenced by immunoSEQ multiplex PCR, and TCRdb holds only the in-frame ones, with some missing. The sample includes some 1 million clones, about 75% seen only once; the top ten take roughly 1.4%. Sequencing used memory CD4+ T cells sorted from blood. The subset denotes: CD45RA-negative fraction. These receptors all stem from a young man in good health.

This chain connects TRBV2 to TRBJ2-2, with TRBD1 identical over 8 bases. With 5 bases clipped from V and 5 bases from J, the junction kept 10 bases outside the gene matches. In germline, CDR1 is SNHLY, CDR2 FYNNEI. This CDR3 spans 16 amino acids. CDR3 protein: CASSTPGQGWTGELFF. CDR3 DNA: TGTGCCAGCAGTACACCTGGACAGGGATGGACCGGGGAGCTGTTTTTT.

The rearrangement uses TRBV6-6 and TRBJ2-5; D is unresolved. The CDR3 contains 11 residues. Germline V gene sequence: CDR1 MNHNY, CDR2 SVGAGI (reference sequence). V was trimmed by 6 bases and J by 1 base, leaving 3 bases between them. CDR3 in DNA: TGTGCCAGCAGGCGCCAAGAGACCCAGTACTTC. Translating it yields CASRRQETQYF.

This sequence joins TRBV18 and TRBJ2-1; D uncertain. Trimming removed 5 bases from V and 0 bases from J, with 14 bases in between. The CDR3 is 16 residues long. Germline V gene lookup returns CDR1 KGHSH and CDR2 LQKENI. The CDR3 DNA sequence: TGTGCCAGCTCATCGGCAGGCGTAAGCTCCTACAATGAGCAGTTCTTC. The encoded protein is CASSSAGVSSYNEQFF.

This rearrangement joins TRBV6-1 to TRBJ1-6, with 7 bases matching TRBD1. The CDR3 sequence is 13 residues long. Germline V gene data show CDR1 as MNHNS and CDR2 as SASEGT. The trim removed 9 bases at V and 7 bases at J, leaving 6 bases unmatched. The CDR3 nucleotides read TGTGCCAGTTGGGACAGAACAAATTCACCCCTCCACTTT. It specifies CASWDRTNSPLHF.

The CDR3 region has the DNA TGTGCCAGCACCCTGGGACAGGGATATAACAATGAGCAGTTCTTC. Amino acid sequence: CASTLGQGYNNEQFF. The rearrangement uses TRBV6-5 and TRBJ2-1; 9 bases line up with TRBD1. Germline V lookup: CDR1 MNHEY, CDR2 SVGAGI. The CDR3 has 15 amino acids. V dropped 7 bases and J dropped 5; count of bases not matched to a gene: 9.

This clone was seen repeatedly, ten times or more. V gene TRBV2 combines with J gene TRBJ1-1; D is perhaps TRBD1 (6 bases). This CDR3 has 15 residues. Trimming took off 1 base at V and 5 bases at J, with 14 bases between the two ends. The V gene's germline CDR1 is SNHLY and CDR2 FYNNEI. The CDR3 reads CASSEDQGRRTEAFF. The DNA for the CDR3 is TGTGCCAGCAGTGAAGACCAGGGGCGCCGTACTGAAGCTTTCTTT.

The rearrangement links TRBV21-1 to TRBJ1-5. TRBV21-1 is a listed pseudogene. This CDR3 region has 15 residues. CDR3 residues: CASSKADPGNQPQHF. The CDR3 coding sequence is TGTGCCAGCAGCAAAGCGGACCCAGGCAATCAGCCCCAGCATTTT.

The chain employs TRBV5-6 and TRBJ1-4; D unresolved. CDR1 and CDR2 (germline): SGHDT, YYEEEE. V lost 0 bases and J 5 bases, leaving 5 bases between the germline ends. CDR3 length equals 13 residues. CDR3 in amino acids: CASSLGRNEKLFF. The CDR3 DNA is TGTGCCAGCAGCTTGGGCAGAAATGAAAAACTGTTTTTT.

There are many counts of this clone. This specimen includes other DNA sequences encoding the same CDR3. The CDR3 coding sequence is TGTGCCAGCTCCCGAACCGAGCAGTACTTC. Translating gives CASSRTEQYF. The V call is TRBV28, the J call TRBJ2-7; D is undetermined. The CDR3 runs to 10 residues. The V gene's germline CDR1 is MDHEN and CDR2 SYDVKM. V was clipped by 8 bases and J by 6 bases, with 8 bases between them.

As to this clone: The sample carries other DNA sequences with the same CDR3. J is TRBJ2-2 and V is TRBV5-4; the D gene is possibly TRBD2 (5 bases). This CDR3 contains 15 residues. V lost 0 bases and J 0 bases, leaving 6 bases between the germline ends. Germline assignment: CDR1 SGHNT and CDR2 YYREEE (reference sequence). The CDR3 DNA reads TGTGCCAGCAGCTTGGGAGGGACGAACACCGGGGAGCTGTTTTTT. Amino acid sequence: CASSLGGTNTGELFF.

CDR3 in amino acids: CASSKARGIHQPQHF. DNA for the CDR3: TGTGCCAGCAGCAAAGCGCGAGGGATTCATCAGCCCCAGCATTTT. The genes are TRBV21-1 and TRBJ1-5. TRBV21-1 is an annotated pseudogene. CDR3 size: 15 residues.

This chain's CDR3 is CASSMDRSRGNQPQHF. The CDR3 nucleotides are TGTGCCAGTAGTATGGACAGATCACGGGGCAATCAGCCCCAGCATTTT. This sequence joins TRBV19 and TRBJ1-5, with a weak D call TRBD1 (6 bases). V dropped 3 bases and J dropped 2 bases, with 14 bases sitting between them. The germline V gene encodes CDR1 LNHDA and CDR2 SQIVND (reference sequence). The CDR3 extends over 16 amino acids.

V is TRBV19 and J is TRBJ1-5; possible D gene TRBD1, 6 bases. CDR1 and CDR2 from the germline V gene are LNHDA and SQIVND (reference sequence). The germline V and J ends were trimmed by 4 bases and 5 bases, with 15 bases remaining between them. The CDR3 extends over 15 amino acids. The CDR3 nucleotides read TGTGCCAGTAGTAGCCAGCGGGGGCGGGATCAGCCCCAGCATTTT. It encodes CASSSQRGRDQPQHF.

The rearrangement joins TRBV6-1 to TRBJ2-2; D uncertain. The CDR3 loop spans 16 amino acids. Trimming left V 2 bases short and J 2 bases short, with 12 bases between. CDR1 MNHNS and CDR2 SASEGT come from the germline V gene. CDR3 sequence (DNA): TGTGCCAGCAGTGAATTTGGCAGTATAAACACCGGGGAGCTGTTTTTT. Translating it yields CASSEFGSINTGELFF.

This chain joins TRBV7-8 and TRBJ1-1, with D hard to call. This CDR3 is 16 amino acids long. In germline, CDR1 is SGHVS, CDR2 FQNEAQ. V gave up 4 bases and J gave up 1 base, with 16 bases separating them. The CDR3 here is CASSSLLQSSNTEAFF. The CDR3 bases are TGTGCCAGCAGCTCATTACTACAGAGCTCGAACACTGAAGCTTTCTTT.

The count of this clone is one. The rearrangement links TRBV7-2 to TRBJ2-4; unclear D gene. The germline V gene has CDR1 SGHTA and CDR2 FQGNSA. The CDR3 is made up of 14 amino acids. Trimming took off 0 bases at V and 0 bases at J, with 3 bases between the two ends. DNA for the CDR3: TGTGCCAGCAGCTTAGCGGTAGCCAAAAACATTCAGTACTTC. Translated, it gives CASSLAVAKNIQYF.

This clone appeared once. The V gene is TRBV29-1, the J gene TRBJ1-2; 7 bases align to TRBD1. Per the germline V gene, CDR1 is SQVTM and CDR2 is ANQGSEA. The trim removed 6 bases at V and 6 bases at J, leaving 7 bases unmatched. The CDR3 is 12 amino acids. The CDR3 here is CSVVRGRDGYTF. The CDR3 DNA is TGCAGCGTGGTGAGGGGGCGAGATGGCTACACCTTC. The full variable domain, with the rest looked up from reference TRBV29-1 and TRBJ1-2, is SAVISQKPSRDICQRGTSLTIQCQVDSQVTMMFWYRQQPGQSLTLIATANQGSEATYESGFVIDKFPISRPNLTFSTLTVSNMSPEDSSIYLCSVVRGRDGYTFGSGTRLTVV.

CDR3 region: CASSAPGDREWSYEQYF. The CDR3 coding sequence is TGTGCCAGCAGCGCACCAGGTGACAGGGAGTGGAGCTACGAGCAGTACTTC. The gene calls are TRBV9 and TRBJ2-7; 7 bases are shared with TRBD1. This CDR3 comprises 17 residues. Trimming took 3 bases from V and 3 from J; bases not matched to a gene: 15. Germline CDR1 is SGDLS and CDR2 is YYNGEE.

The gene calls are TRBV10-2 and TRBJ2-7; 9 bases fit TRBD1. CDR1 WSHSY and CDR2 SAAADI come from the germline V gene. This CDR3 is built from 17 residues. V shed 3 bases and J 3 bases; nucleotides not matched to a gene: 12. The CDR3 spells CASSDWTGASIGYEQYF. The CDR3 DNA follows: TGCGCCAGCAGTGATTGGACAGGGGCCTCCATCGGCTACGAGCAGTACTTC.

This clone was seen only once. The CDR3 loop reads CASSPSGPQRGELFF. Here the CDR3 DNA reads TGTGCCAGCAGCCCTTCGGGACCCCAAAGGGGGGAGCTGTTTTTT. J is TRBJ2-2 and V is TRBV7-2; D may match TRBD1 or TRBD2 (5 bases each). Germline CDR1 is SGHTA and CDR2 is FQGNSA. The CDR3 is 15 residues long. Between the trimmed V and J ends, which lost 5 bases and 8 bases, there was a span of 18 bases.